This T cell receptor beta chain is drawn from a study of cytomegalovirus exposure and HLA in healthy donors. The study ran its PCR with 60 Vbeta and 13 Jbeta primers. The assay was immunoSEQ multiplex PCR, and TCRdb's table has in-frame clones only and misses some. The sample has around 150,000 clones, around 79% seen once. CDR1 and CDR2 (germline): GTSNPN, SVGIG (reference sequence). The CDR3 is 16 amino acids. Between the trimmed V and J ends, which lost 2 bases and 4 bases, there was a span of 18 bases. The material sequenced was PBMCs. J is TRBJ2-1 and V is TRBV30; tentatively, D is TRBD2 (6 bases). This clonotype was obtained from a man aged 45-65 years in good health and CMV-seropositive. CDR3 coding DNA: TGTGCCTGGAGTACCCCGGCCCGGGACTTTTACAATGAGCAGTTCTTC. Translation gives CAWSTPARDFYNEQFF. The complete variable domain, with remaining parts taken from reference TRBV30 and TRBJ2-1, reads SQTIHQWPATLVQPVGSPLSLECTVEGTSNPNLYWYRQAAGRGLQLLFYSVGIGQISSEVPQNLSASRPQDRQFILSSKKLLLSDSGFYLCAWSTPARDFYNEQFFGPGTRLTVL.